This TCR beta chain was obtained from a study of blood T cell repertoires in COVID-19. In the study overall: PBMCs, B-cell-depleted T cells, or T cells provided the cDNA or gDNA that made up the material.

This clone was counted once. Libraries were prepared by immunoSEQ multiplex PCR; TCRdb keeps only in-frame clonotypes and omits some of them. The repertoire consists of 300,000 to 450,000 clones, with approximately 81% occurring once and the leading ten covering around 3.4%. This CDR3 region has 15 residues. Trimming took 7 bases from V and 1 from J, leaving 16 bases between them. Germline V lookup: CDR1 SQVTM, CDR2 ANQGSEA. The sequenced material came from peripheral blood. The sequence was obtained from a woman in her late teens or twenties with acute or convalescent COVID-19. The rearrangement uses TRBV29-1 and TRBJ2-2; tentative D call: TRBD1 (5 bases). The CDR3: CSAGDPQGNTGELFF. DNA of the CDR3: TGCAGCGCCGGTGACCCTCAGGGGAACACCGGGGAGCTGTTTTTT.